These 27 T cell receptor beta chains were sequenced from one sample in a study of blood T cells in healthy people across ages. Through a sample-barcoded 5' primer and a J-beta primer mix, a second PCR was run for about 6 to 12 cycles. TCRdb itself ran the 5' RACE reads through MiXCR, one entry per CDR3 protein. The sample records about 800,000 distinct CDR3 sequences, roughly 60% being singletons. The sample taken for sequencing was blood. These TCRs come from a man aged 30 to 39 in good health.

V usage is TRBV10-3 and J usage is TRBJ2-7; 9 bases line up with TRBD1. The germline gives CDR1 ENHRY, CDR2 SYGVKD. With V trimmed by 6 bases and J by 7 bases, 13 bases remained unmatched. This CDR3 region has 15 residues. Here the CDR3 reads CAIRPLTGGGGEQYF. CDR3 DNA sequence: TGTGCCATCAGACCCTTGACAGGGGGAGGCGGGGAGCAGTACTTC.

The chain couples TRBV5-5 to TRBJ2-7, with no clear D. The CDR3 totals 15 residues. The V end lost 4 bases, the J end lost 1 base, and 15 bases lay between the germline ends. Germline-derived CDR1 and CDR2 are SGHKS and YYEKEE (reference sequence). This CDR3 is CASSASAELSYEQYF. CDR3 sequence (DNA): TGTGCCAGCAGCGCATCGGCTGAATTATCCTACGAGCAGTACTTC.

This chain links TRBV5-5 with TRBJ2-2; TRBD1 matches 9 bases. The CDR3 has 15 amino acids. V lost 4 bases to trimming and J lost 2 bases; unmatched junction nucleotides: 3. Germline assignment: CDR1 SGHKS and CDR2 YYEKEE (reference sequence). CDR3 coding DNA: TGTGCCAGCAGCCGGGGACAGGGAAACACCGGGGAGCTGTTTTTT. It encodes CASSRGQGNTGELFF.

There are a few counts of this clonotype. In nucleotides, the CDR3 is TGTGCCAGCAGCCAATCGAACCTGCCTCCGGGACTAGCGGGAGGGCCGTTGAATGAGCAGTTCTTC. Protein sequence: CASSQSNLPPGLAGGPLNEQFF. The V call is TRBV14, the J call TRBJ2-1; 16 bases fit TRBD2. Germline loops: CDR1 SGHDN, CDR2 FVKESK. V dropped 2 bases and J dropped 7; count of bases not matched to a gene: 20. The CDR3 length is 22 residues.

This sequence joins TRBV4-1 and TRBJ1-3; no clear D. From germline, CDR1 is MGHRA and CDR2 YSYEKL. Trimming pared 2 bases from V and 3 bases from J, leaving 17 bases between. This CDR3 spans 17 amino acids. The CDR3 coding sequence is TGCGCCAGCAGCCAACCCTGGACTACAGTCCTTGGAAACACCATATATTTT. It codes for CASSQPWTTVLGNTIYF.

The chain carries TRBV20-1 and TRBJ2-1, with 7 bases identical to TRBD2. Losses at the gene ends were 0 bases for V and 8 bases for J; bases not matched to a gene: 13. This CDR3 is 16 amino acids long. Germline loops: CDR1 DFQATT, CDR2 SNEGSKA (reference sequence). The CDR3 DNA is TGCAGTGCTAGAGACCCCACCCAGGGAGGGGTGGATGAGCAGTTCTTC. It codes for CSARDPTQGGVDEQFF.

This chain connects TRBV5-1 to TRBJ2-5; maybe TRBD2 (5 bases). CDR1 and CDR2 (germline): SGHRS, YFSETQ. Trimming removed 0 bases from V and 5 bases from J, with 17 bases in between. This CDR3 contains 16 residues. The DNA of the CDR3 is TGCGCCAGCAGCTTGGCGTCTAGCTTAATGTATGAGACCCAGTACTTC. Encoded protein: CASSLASSLMYETQYF. The full variable domain, its missing parts supplied by reference TRBV5-1 and TRBJ2-5, is KAGVTQTPRYLIKTRGQQVTLSCSPISGHRSVSWYQQTPGQGLQFLFEYFSETQRNKGNFPGRFSGRQFSNSRSEMNVSTLELGDSALYLCASSLASSLMYETQYFGPGTRLLVL.

The chain uses TRBV10-3 and TRBJ2-2; D may be TRBD1 (6 bases). Germline-derived CDR1 and CDR2 are ENHRY and SYGVKD. Deletions cut 5 bases from V and 1 base from J, with 14 bases between. The CDR3 consists of 16 residues. The CDR3 sequence: CAISLLQGLNTGELFF. DNA for the CDR3: TGTGCCATCAGTTTATTACAGGGTTTGAACACCGGGGAGCTGTTTTTT.

The chain is built from TRBV20-1 and TRBJ1-2, with D possibly TRBD1 on 5 matching bases. Germline lookup yields CDR1 DFQATT and CDR2 SNEGSKA (reference sequence). This CDR3 contains 13 residues. V was shortened by 0 bases and J by 2 bases, with 7 bases between the two germline ends. The CDR3 DNA reads as TGCAGTGCTAGAGAAGGGGAGAACTATGGCTACACCTTC. Protein: CSAREGENYGYTF.

The chain uses TRBV20-1 and TRBJ1-2; 7 bases are a match to TRBD1. The V gene's germline CDR1 is DFQATT and CDR2 SNEGSKA (reference sequence). With 5 bases clipped from V and 6 bases from J, the junction kept 15 bases outside the gene matches. The CDR3 extends over 15 amino acids. CDR3 coding DNA: TGCAGTGCTGCTTTGATCAGGGGGTACCGAGATGGCTACACCTTC. Encoded protein: CSAALIRGYRDGYTF.

The rearrangement links TRBV28 to TRBJ2-7, with D perhaps TRBD2 (5 bases). The CDR3 runs 14 residues. Germline V gives CDR1 MDHEN, CDR2 SYDVKM. Trimming took 6 bases from V and 3 from J, leaving 15 bases between them. CDR3 coding DNA: TGTGCCAGCAGGCCACTAGGAGCCCTCTACGAGCAGTACTTC. Protein sequence: CASRPLGALYEQYF.

The chain carries TRBV30 and TRBJ2-5; the D gene is possibly TRBD1 (5 bases). The J call could be wrong; TRBJ2-7 is a better fit for the DNA end. The length of the CDR3 is 11 residues. The germline gives CDR1 GTSNPN, CDR2 SVGIG (reference sequence). CDR3 nucleotide sequence: TGTGCCTGGGACAGTTTCGGCGAGCAGTACTTC. Amino acid sequence: CAWDSFGEQYF.

The J gene is TRBJ2-1, the V gene TRBV12-3 or TRBV12-4; the match to TRBD2 covers 7 bases. CDR3 size: 12 residues. The ends lost 5 bases at V and 9 bases at J; junction bases unmatched: 4. The CDR3 reads CASSPAGVEQFF. CDR3 in DNA: TGTGCCAGCAGTCCGGCGGGAGTTGAGCAGTTCTTC.

This clonotype was picked up a small number of times. The chain has TRBV5-1 and TRBJ2-4; no clear D. The CDR3 has 13 amino acids. Germline values: CDR1 SGHRS, CDR2 YFSETQ. V dropped 0 bases and J dropped 9 bases, with 10 bases sitting between them. This CDR3 is CASSLGRSGIQYF. The CDR3 DNA reads as TGCGCCAGCAGCTTGGGACGTTCAGGCATTCAGTACTTC.

V usage is TRBV10-3 and J usage is TRBJ2-4; 10 bases align to TRBD2. V shed 6 bases, J shed 8 bases, and the junction held 13 bases outside the gene matches. Germline V gene data show CDR1 as ENHRY and CDR2 as SYGVKD. This CDR3 is built from 16 residues. CDR3 DNA: TGTGCCATCAGCCCTAACGAGCGGGGGGGCCGAGACATTCAGTACTTC. Translation: CAISPNERGGRDIQYF.

This chain connects TRBV7-9 to TRBJ1-4; tentatively, D is TRBD1 (5 bases). From germline, CDR1 is SEHNR and CDR2 FQNEAQ (reference sequence). Trimming cost V 5 bases and J 8 bases, with 12 bases left between them. The CDR3 spans 13 residues. This CDR3 reads CASSPTGTEKLFF. As DNA, the CDR3 is TGTGCCAGCAGCCCCACCGGGACCGAAAAACTGTTTTTT.

The chain carries TRBV11-2 and TRBJ2-3; D call uncertain. The CDR3 consists of 14 residues. Trimming took off 4 bases at V and 7 bases at J, with 15 bases between the two ends. Germline V lookup: CDR1 SGHAT, CDR2 FQNNGV. CDR3 nucleotide sequence: TGTGCCAGCAGCTCAACTTCCTTACCTAATACGCAGTATTTT. Its protein product is CASSSTSLPNTQYF.

V gene TRBV6-5 combines with J gene TRBJ2-1; perhaps D is TRBD1 or TRBD2 (6 bases each). The V gene lost 2 bases and the J gene lost 8 bases, with 16 bases spanning the gap. The CDR3 has 15 residues. The germline V gene has CDR1 MNHEY and CDR2 SVGAGI. The CDR3 bases are TGTGCCAGCAGTTACGGGGGGCCTCTACCCGATGAGCAGTTCTTC. The encoded protein is CASSYGGPLPDEQFF.

This chain joins TRBV24-1 and TRBJ2-1; 7 bases map to TRBD1. This CDR3 is 15 amino acids long. Per germline, CDR1 KGHDR and CDR2 SFDVKD. V gave up 4 bases and J gave up 2 bases; unmatched junction bases: 4. The CDR3 protein is CATSDQRGPYNEQFF. CDR3 DNA: TGTGCCACCAGTGACCAGAGGGGGCCCTACAATGAGCAGTTCTTC.

The chain joins TRBV6-5 to TRBJ2-5; 10 nucleotides align to TRBD2. The J segment lost 11 bases and the V segment lost 3 bases, leaving 9 bases of the junction unmatched. CDR3 length: 14 residues. Germline loops: CDR1 MNHEY, CDR2 SVGAGI. Here the CDR3 reads CASSYTSGVREQYF. CDR3 bases: TGTGCCAGCAGTTATACTAGCGGGGTCCGGGAGCAGTACTTC.

The J gene is TRBJ1-2, the V gene TRBV7-2; no clear D. The CDR3 is 13 residues long. The V gene lost 7 bases and the J gene lost 2 bases, with 11 bases spanning the gap. The V gene's germline CDR1 is SGHTA and CDR2 FQGNSA. CDR3 protein: CASKTQWNYGYTF. Here the CDR3 DNA reads TGTGCCAGCAAAACCCAATGGAACTATGGCTACACCTTC. The full variable domain, completed using reference TRBV7-2 and TRBJ1-2, is GAGVSQSPSNKVTEKGKDVELRCDPISGHTALYWYRQSLGQGLEFLIYFQGNSAPDKSGLPSDRFSAERTGGSVSTLTIQRTQQEDSAVYLCASKTQWNYGYTFGSGTRLTVV.

The chain is built from TRBV6-1 and TRBJ2-3; perhaps D is TRBD1 or TRBD2 (5 bases each). V lost 1 base, J lost 3 bases, and 14 bases lay in between. The germline CDR1 and CDR2 sequences are MNHNS and SASEGT. CDR3 length: 16 amino acids. CDR3 region: CASSEEGGTSTDTQYF. DNA for the CDR3: TGTGCCAGCAGTGAAGAGGGTGGGACGTCTACAGATACGCAGTATTTT.

The CDR3 bases are TGTGCCAGCAGCTTAGGACCGGGACAGCCGCAAGCTTTCTTT. Residues: CASSLGPGQPQAFF. J is TRBJ1-1 and V is TRBV11-2; 7 bases match TRBD1. Trimming removed 1 base from V and 9 bases from J; junction bases left unmatched: 8. This CDR3 contains 14 residues. The germline V gene has CDR1 SGHAT and CDR2 FQNNGV.

This clonotype appeared once. V gene TRBV7-2 combines with J gene TRBJ2-1; unclear D gene. Germline V gene sequence: CDR1 SGHTA, CDR2 FQGNSA. V dropped 1 base and J dropped 15 bases, with 13 bases sitting between them. There are 12 residues in the CDR3. The DNA of the CDR3 is TGTGCCAGCAGCTTAGATTTGCTAACGTGGTTCTTC. Amino acids: CASSLDLLTWFF.

The chain combines TRBV28 with TRBJ1-2, with TRBD1 as a possible D gene (6 bases). The V gene's germline CDR1 is MDHEN and CDR2 SYDVKM. The CDR3 has 14 amino acids. V was shortened by 4 bases and J by 5 bases, with 14 bases between the two germline ends. The CDR3 DNA follows: TGTGCCAGCAGTTCGACAGACAGGTTTTATGGCTACACCTTC. Translation: CASSSTDRFYGYTF.

V usage is TRBV15 and J usage is TRBJ2-7, with TRBD1 matching over 7 bases. This CDR3 contains 12 residues. Losses at the gene ends were 3 bases for V and 9 bases for J; bases not matched to a gene: 5. The V gene's germline CDR1 is LNHNV and CDR2 YYDKDF (reference sequence). The CDR3 loop is CATSSYRGSQYF. The CDR3 nucleotides are TGTGCCACCAGCAGCTACAGGGGTTCGCAGTACTTC.

V usage is TRBV4-1 and J usage is TRBJ2-1, with D perhaps TRBD1 or TRBD2 (5 bases each). V was clipped by 1 base and J by 11 bases, with 9 bases between them. The germline gives CDR1 MGHRA, CDR2 YSYEKL. CDR3 length: 12 residues. The CDR3 bases are TGCGCCAGCAGCCAAGGGGACCTGAAGCAGTTCTTC. It translates to CASSQGDLKQFF.